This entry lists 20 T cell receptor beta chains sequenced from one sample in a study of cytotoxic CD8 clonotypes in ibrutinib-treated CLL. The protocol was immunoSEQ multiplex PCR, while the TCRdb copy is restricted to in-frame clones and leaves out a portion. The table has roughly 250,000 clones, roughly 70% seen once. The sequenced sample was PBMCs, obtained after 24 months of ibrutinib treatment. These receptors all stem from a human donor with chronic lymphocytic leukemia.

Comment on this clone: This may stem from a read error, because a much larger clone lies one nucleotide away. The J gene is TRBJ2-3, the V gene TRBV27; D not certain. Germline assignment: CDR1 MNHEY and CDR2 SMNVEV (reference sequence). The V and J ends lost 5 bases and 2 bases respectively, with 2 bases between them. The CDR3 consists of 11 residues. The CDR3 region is CASSHTDTQYF. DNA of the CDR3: TGTGCCAGCAGTCACACAGATACGCAGTATTTT.

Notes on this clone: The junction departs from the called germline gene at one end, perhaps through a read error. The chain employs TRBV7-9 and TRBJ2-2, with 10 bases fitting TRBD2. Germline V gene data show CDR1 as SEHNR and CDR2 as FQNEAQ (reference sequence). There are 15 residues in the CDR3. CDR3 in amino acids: CASTLAGGDTGELFF. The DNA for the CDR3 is TGTGCCAGCACCTTAGCGGGAGGTGACACCGGGGAGCTGTTTTTT.

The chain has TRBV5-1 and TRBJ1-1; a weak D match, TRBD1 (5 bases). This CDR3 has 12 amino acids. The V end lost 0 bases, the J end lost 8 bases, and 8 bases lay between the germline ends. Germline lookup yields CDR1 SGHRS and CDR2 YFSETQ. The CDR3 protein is CASSLDRLEAFF. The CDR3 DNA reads TGCGCCAGCAGCTTGGACAGGCTCGAAGCTTTCTTT.

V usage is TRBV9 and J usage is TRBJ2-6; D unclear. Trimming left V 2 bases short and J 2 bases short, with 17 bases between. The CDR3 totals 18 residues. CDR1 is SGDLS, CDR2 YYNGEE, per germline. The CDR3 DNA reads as TGTGCCAGCAGCGTGGACCCATCCCACCCCACTGGGGCCAACGTCCTGACTTTC. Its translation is CASSVDPSHPTGANVLTF. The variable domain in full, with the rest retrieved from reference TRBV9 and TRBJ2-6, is DSGVTQTPKHLITATGQRVTLRCSPRSGDLSVYWYQQSLDQGLQFLIQYYNGEERAKGNILERFSAQQFPDLHSELNLSSLELGDSALYFCASSVDPSHPTGANVLTFGAGSRLTVL.

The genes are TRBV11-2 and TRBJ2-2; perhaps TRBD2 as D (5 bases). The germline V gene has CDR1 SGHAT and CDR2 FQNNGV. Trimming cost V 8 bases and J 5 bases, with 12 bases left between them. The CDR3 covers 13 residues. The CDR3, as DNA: TGTGCCAGCGGACTCGAGGGTACCGGGGAGCTGTTTTTT. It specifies CASGLEGTGELFF.

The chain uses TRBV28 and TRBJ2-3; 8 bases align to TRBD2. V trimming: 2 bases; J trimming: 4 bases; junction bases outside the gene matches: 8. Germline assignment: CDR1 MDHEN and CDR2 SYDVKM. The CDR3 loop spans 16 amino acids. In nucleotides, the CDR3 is TGTGCCAGCAGTTTAGGTACAGCGGGAGCAGCAGATACGCAGTATTTT. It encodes CASSLGTAGAADTQYF.

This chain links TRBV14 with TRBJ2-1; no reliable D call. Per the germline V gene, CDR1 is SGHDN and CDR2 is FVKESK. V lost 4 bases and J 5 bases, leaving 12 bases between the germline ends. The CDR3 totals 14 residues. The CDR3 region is CASSRRTVNNEQFF. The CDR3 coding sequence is TGTGCCAGCAGCCGACGGACCGTTAACAATGAGCAGTTCTTC.

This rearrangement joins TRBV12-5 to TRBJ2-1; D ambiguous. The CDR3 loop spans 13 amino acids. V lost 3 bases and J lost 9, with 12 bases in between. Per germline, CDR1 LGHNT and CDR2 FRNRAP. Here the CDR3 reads CASGFRYNGEQFF. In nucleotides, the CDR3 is TGTGCTAGTGGTTTCCGCTACAATGGTGAGCAGTTCTTC.

The DNA for the CDR3 is TGCGCCAGCAGCTCGCCGGACAGTAGACTTGGCTACACCTTC. Amino acid sequence: CASSSPDSRLGYTF. The chain recombines TRBV5-1 with TRBJ1-2; D perhaps matches TRBD1 (6 bases). The germline V and J ends were trimmed by 3 bases and 7 bases, with 16 bases remaining between them. The CDR3 is made up of 14 amino acids. Per the germline V gene, CDR1 is SGHRS and CDR2 is YFSETQ.

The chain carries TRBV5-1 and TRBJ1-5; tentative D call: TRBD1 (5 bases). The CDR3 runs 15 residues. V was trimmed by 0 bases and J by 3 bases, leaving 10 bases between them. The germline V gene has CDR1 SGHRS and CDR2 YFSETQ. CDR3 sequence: CASSLAGGYNQPQHF. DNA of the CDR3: TGCGCCAGCAGCTTGGCCGGGGGTTACAATCAGCCCCAGCATTTT.

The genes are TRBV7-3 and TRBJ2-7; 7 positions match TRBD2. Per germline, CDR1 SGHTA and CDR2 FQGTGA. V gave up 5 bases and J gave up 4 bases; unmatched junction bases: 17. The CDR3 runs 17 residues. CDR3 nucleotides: TGTGCCAGCAGCCCCGACCCCCTCGGGGGGACGGGTTACGAGCAGTACTTC. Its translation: CASSPDPLGGTGYEQYF.

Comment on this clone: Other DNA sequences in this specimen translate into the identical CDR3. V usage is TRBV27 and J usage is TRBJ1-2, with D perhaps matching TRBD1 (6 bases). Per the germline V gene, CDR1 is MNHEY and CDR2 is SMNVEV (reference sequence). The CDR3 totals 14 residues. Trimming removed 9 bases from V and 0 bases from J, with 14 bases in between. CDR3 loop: CASSSQGPNYGYTF. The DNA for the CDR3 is TGTGCCAGTTCATCACAGGGACCTAACTATGGCTACACCTTC.

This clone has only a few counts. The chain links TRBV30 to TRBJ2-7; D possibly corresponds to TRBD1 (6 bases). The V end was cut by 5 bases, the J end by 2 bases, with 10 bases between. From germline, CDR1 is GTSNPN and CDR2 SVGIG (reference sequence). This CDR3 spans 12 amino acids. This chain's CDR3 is CAWGQGPYEQYF. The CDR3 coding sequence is TGTGCCTGGGGTCAGGGGCCCTACGAGCAGTACTTC.

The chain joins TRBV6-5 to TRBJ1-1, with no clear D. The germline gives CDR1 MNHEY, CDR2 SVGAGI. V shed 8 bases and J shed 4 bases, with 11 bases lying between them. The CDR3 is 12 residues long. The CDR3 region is CASGGRGTEAFF. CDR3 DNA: TGTGCCAGCGGCGGAAGAGGCACTGAAGCTTTCTTT.

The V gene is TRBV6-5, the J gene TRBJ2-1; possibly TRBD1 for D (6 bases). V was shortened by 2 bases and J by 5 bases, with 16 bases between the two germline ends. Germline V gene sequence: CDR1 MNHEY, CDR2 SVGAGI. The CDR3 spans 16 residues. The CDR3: CASSYLTGSGNNEQFF. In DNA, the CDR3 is TGTGCCAGCAGTTACCTCACAGGGTCAGGGAACAATGAGCAGTTCTTC.

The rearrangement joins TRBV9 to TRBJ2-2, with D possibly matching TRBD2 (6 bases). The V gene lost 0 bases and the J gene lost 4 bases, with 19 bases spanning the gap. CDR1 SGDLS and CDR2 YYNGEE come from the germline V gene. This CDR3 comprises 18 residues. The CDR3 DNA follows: TGTGCCAGCAGCGTAGATGGTAGGAGGCTAGCGCGCACCGGGGAGCTGTTTTTT. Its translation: CASSVDGRRLARTGELFF.

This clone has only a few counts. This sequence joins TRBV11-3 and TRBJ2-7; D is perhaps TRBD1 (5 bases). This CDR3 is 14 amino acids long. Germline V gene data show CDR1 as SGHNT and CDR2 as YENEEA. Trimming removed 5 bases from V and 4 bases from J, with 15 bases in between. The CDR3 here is CASSKRGQGYEQYF. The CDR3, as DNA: TGTGCCAGCAGCAAACGCGGCCAGGGTTACGAGCAGTACTTC.

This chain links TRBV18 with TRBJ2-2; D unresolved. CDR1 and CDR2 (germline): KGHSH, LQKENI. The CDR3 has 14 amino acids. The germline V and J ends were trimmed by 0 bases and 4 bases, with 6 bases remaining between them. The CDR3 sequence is CASSPPWVTGELFF. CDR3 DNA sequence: TGTGCCAGCTCACCACCGTGGGTCACCGGGGAGCTGTTTTTT.

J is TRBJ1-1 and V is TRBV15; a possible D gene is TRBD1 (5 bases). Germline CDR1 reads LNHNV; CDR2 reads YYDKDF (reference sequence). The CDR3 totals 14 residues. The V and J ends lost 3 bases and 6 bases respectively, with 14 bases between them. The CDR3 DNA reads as TGTGCCACCAGCAGTCCGACCTGGGGCGCTGAAGCTTTCTTT. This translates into CATSSPTWGAEAFF.

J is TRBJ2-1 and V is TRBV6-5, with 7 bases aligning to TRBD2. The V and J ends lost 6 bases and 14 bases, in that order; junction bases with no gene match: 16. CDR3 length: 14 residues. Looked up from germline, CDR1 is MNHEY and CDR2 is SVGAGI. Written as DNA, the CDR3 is TGTGCCAGCAGCGCAGCGGGATTTGGGAATTGGGAGTTCTTC. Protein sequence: CASSAAGFGNWEFF.